This T cell receptor (beta chain) was captured by sequencing in a study of blood T cell repertoires in COVID-19 (dated by TCRdb to 2018 to 2020). At the level of the whole study: Collaborator samples came from the United States, Italy and Spain and covered acute and convalescent phases of COVID-19. A de-identified subject ID, COVID-19 status, age in years and sex were almost always included in the sample metadata. Where available, HLA class I and class II types were taken from metadata supplied by the sample provider and were not determined by assay-based typing. The material from the prospective study consisted of cDNA or gDNA derived from T cells, B-cell-depleted T cells, or PBMCs. Samples were obtained from the ongoing ImmuneRACE study (first 160 participants) and from over a thousand subjects provided by 6 global collaborators. Deeply sampled blood TCRbeta repertoires from subjects exposed to, actively infected with, or recovered from COVID-19 were included in the dataset. The repertoires were released in a freely available public database intended as a resource for research on the immune response to SARS-CoV-2.

This clone was counted between two and nine times. The specificity of this receptor is unknown. No base qualities exist here, and no much larger clone lies one base off it. Each collaborating institution followed its own protocols to collect whole blood in K2EDTA tubes. Collaborator samples were shipped for TCRbeta analysis as frozen whole blood, isolated PBMCs, or DNA extracted from either sample type. What the research found in general, with its limitations: The amount of clinical and demographic metadata varied by source and participant and was provided uncurated.

V is shortened by 5 bases, J by 11 bases, and the region joining them spans 15 bases. Measured from the cysteine to the phenylalanine, the CDR3 is 12 residues long. The DNA shown is the 36-base CDR3, in frame from base 1. TCRbeta CDR3 regions were amplified from genomic DNA by means of the immunoSEQ Assay, a bias-controlled multiplex PCR. The source study handled its data this way. Nucleated cell counts per sample were estimated from amplification of reference gene primers within the assay. To quantify the absolute abundance of each unique TCRbeta CDR3 rearrangement, sequence reads were collapsed and filtered. For each sample, productive Simpson clonality was calculated as the square root of Simpson's diversity index across productive rearrangements. TCRdb mirrors the immuneACCESS table, restricted to in-frame sequences. Some clones are absent from its copies; in checked studies, under half trace to an unresolved V gene, and the reason for the others is unknown. The V and J calls and clone size are taken from that table; D and trimming were inferred from the DNA. The sample table records about 15,000 clones; around 92% of these occur just once. The leading ten clones occupy 7.5% to 8.5% of the sample.

The clonotype comes from a human donor with active COVID-19. The donor label of this sample is uncertain. Input material: peripheral blood. Rearrangement joined TRBV12-3 or TRBV12-4 to TRBJ1-1; the D segment could be TRBD1, given 5 matching bases. The CDR3 region has the sequence CASSPRGGGAFF. The nucleotide sequence is TGTGCCAGCAGTCCGCGCGGGGGTGGGGCTTTCTTT.